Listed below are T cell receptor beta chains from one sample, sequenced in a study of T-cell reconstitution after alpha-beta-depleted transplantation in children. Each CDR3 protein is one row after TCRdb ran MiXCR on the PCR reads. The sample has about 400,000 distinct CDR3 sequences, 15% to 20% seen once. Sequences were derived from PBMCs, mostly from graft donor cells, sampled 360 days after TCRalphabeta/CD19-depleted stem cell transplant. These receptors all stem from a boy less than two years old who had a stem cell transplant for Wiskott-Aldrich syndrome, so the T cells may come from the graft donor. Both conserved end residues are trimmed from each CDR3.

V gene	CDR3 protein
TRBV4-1	ASSQDKLGEVETQY
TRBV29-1	SVETGDVDTQY
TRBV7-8	ASSLDRLARNANQETQY
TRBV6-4	ASRVVVGTEAF
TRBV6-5	ASSYVGQGIIYEQY
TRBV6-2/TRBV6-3	ASSYSGLPLSSYNEQF
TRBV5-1	ASSLGVGTGRETQY
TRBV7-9	ASSLDVGPSSYNEQF
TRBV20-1	SAREDRKDEQY
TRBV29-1	SVLTGSTYEQY
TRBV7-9	ASSLKGTVYNEQF
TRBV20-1	SASPGQGTDTQY
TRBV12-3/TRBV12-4	ATRTVSNTGELF
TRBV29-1	SVGGTGANVLT
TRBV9	ASSVATGSYEQY
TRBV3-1	ASSQVLAGDNEQF
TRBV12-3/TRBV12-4	ASSPTGGPSEQF
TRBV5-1	ASSTYRRAETQY
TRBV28	ASSPPYSGNEQF
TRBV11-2	ASSLVARNTEAF
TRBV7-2	ASSLASGEETQY
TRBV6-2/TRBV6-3	ASSWASSGYNEQF
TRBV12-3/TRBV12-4	ASSRSGGQETQY
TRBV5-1	ASSLDPTDTQY
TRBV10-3	AISDLGQGSSDTQY
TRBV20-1	SADRGAMNTGELF
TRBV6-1	ASREGQLYNEQF
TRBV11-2	ASSSPAGVEKLF
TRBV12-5	ASGLVNISYNEQF
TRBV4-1	ASSEGGGNTGELF
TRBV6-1	ASRGPSTNEKLF
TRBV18	ASSSPIAEQY
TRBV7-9	ASSFRTGWDEQF
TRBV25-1	ASSESGYRGREKLF
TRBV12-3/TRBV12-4	ASSNRTARSYEQY
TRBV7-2	ASSPLRTGELF
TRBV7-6	ASSLRASLSYEQY
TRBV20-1	SAMTGDNEQF
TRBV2	ASSENSNTQY
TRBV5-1	ASSPGLAGGPTNEQF
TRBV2	ASSERAEQY
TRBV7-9	ASSSGPSGNEQF
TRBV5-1	ASGSGGGLEQF
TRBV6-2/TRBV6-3	ASTGLAVTDTQY
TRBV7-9	ASSFINGRSYEQY
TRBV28	ASRPTGFNSPLH
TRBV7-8	ASSLARRGGLNEQY
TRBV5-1	ASSFRGVPTDTQY
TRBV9	ASSVVPLTAQY
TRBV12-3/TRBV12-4	ASSSGTSGLYEQY
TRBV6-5	ASSYSRGYQPQH
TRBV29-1	SVLLQGRIRDEQF
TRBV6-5	ASSLLAGVAKNIQY
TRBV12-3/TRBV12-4	ASSLTNTGELF
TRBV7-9	ASSLRENYGYT
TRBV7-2	ASTLYIGNEQF